The rows below give T cell receptor beta chains drawn from one sample of a study of T cell responses to AZD1222 COVID-19 vaccine. Sequencing used immunoSEQ multiplex PCR; TCRdb keeps in-frame clones, though not all of them. The sample has about 130,000 clones, 89% seen once. This material consisted of peripheral blood, taken on day 0 of AZD1222 vaccination. Receptors were obtained from an adult in good health. Each CDR3 is given with its conserved first and last residue.

v_gene: TRBV27; j_gene: TRBJ1-5; CDR3aa: CASSLRARNQPQHF
v_gene: TRBV5-1; j_gene: TRBJ1-6; CDR3aa: CASSLAGQYNSPLHF
v_gene: TRBV19; j_gene: TRBJ1-4; CDR3aa: CASTATGRGTTNEKLFF
v_gene: TRBV30; j_gene: TRBJ1-3; CDR3aa: CAMKGGGNTIYF
v_gene: TRBV28; j_gene: TRBJ1-1; CDR3aa: CASSSPQGWTEAFF
v_gene: TRBV29-1; j_gene: TRBJ2-5; CDR3aa: CSVAREETQYF
v_gene: TRBV2; j_gene: TRBJ1-5; CDR3aa: CASSDSLNNQPQHF
v_gene: TRBV2; j_gene: TRBJ1-6; CDR3aa: CASWAPRSSYNSPLHF
v_gene: TRBV7-2; j_gene: TRBJ1-1; CDR3aa: CASSLTKGTEAFF
v_gene: TRBV5-1; j_gene: TRBJ1-1; CDR3aa: CASSLVAGAFTEAFF
v_gene: TRBV4-1; j_gene: TRBJ2-4; CDR3aa: CASSSLAYRGSVDIQYF
v_gene: TRBV10-3; j_gene: TRBJ2-2; CDR3aa: CAIMARDTGELFF
v_gene: TRBV10-1; j_gene: TRBJ1-1; CDR3aa: CASSESEDRGDAFF
v_gene: TRBV30; j_gene: TRBJ1-2; CDR3aa: CAWTRQANYGYTF
v_gene: TRBV4-3; j_gene: TRBJ2-1; CDR3aa: CASSQDYGGPPFF
v_gene: TRBV6-5; j_gene: TRBJ2-1; CDR3aa: CASRIGGASVNEQFF
v_gene: TRBV28; j_gene: TRBJ2-1; CDR3aa: CASSYRGRIIGDEQFF
v_gene: TRBV19; j_gene: TRBJ2-2; CDR3aa: CASNGGGTGELFF
v_gene: TRBV7-6; j_gene: TRBJ1-2; CDR3aa: CASSLSLHGYTF
v_gene: TRBV19; j_gene: TRBJ1-1; CDR3aa: CASRGLGPDTEAFF
v_gene: TRBV3-1/TRBV3-2; j_gene: TRBJ2-1; CDR3aa: CASSGSGTSVSSYNEQFF
v_gene: TRBV7-9; j_gene: TRBJ1-4; CDR3aa: CASSSRSGGQGEKLFF
v_gene: TRBV5-6; j_gene: TRBJ2-7; CDR3aa: CASSLDGGQYF
v_gene: TRBV9; j_gene: TRBJ1-6; CDR3aa: CASSGTAGSPLHF
v_gene: TRBV28; j_gene: TRBJ2-3; CDR3aa: CASSFVSPWDRGGLDTQYF
v_gene: TRBV30; j_gene: TRBJ1-5; CDR3aa: CAWRHQYSNQPQHF
v_gene: TRBV6-5; j_gene: TRBJ1-1; CDR3aa: CASSYSRGGRNTEAFF
v_gene: TRBV28; j_gene: TRBJ2-3; CDR3aa: CASSALRAGLQADTQYF
v_gene: TRBV9; j_gene: TRBJ2-6; CDR3aa: CASSVVGVGANVLTF
v_gene: TRBV29-1; j_gene: TRBJ2-2; CDR3aa: CSADRGSGELFF
v_gene: TRBV27; j_gene: TRBJ1-2; CDR3aa: CASGGGEGYTF
v_gene: TRBV18; j_gene: TRBJ2-3; CDR3aa: CASSQYRSGQGADTQYF
v_gene: TRBV28; j_gene: TRBJ1-5; CDR3aa: CASVPQGENQPQHF
v_gene: TRBV5-1; j_gene: TRBJ2-3; CDR3aa: CASSRTQTSGDTDTQYF
v_gene: TRBV5-1; j_gene: TRBJ1-4; CDR3aa: CASRGGGENEKLFF
v_gene: TRBV28; j_gene: TRBJ1-1; CDR3aa: CASSSPGWEAFF
v_gene: TRBV6-5; j_gene: TRBJ1-4; CDR3aa: CASSQGSGTNEKLFF
v_gene: TRBV28; j_gene: TRBJ2-7; CDR3aa: CASSFPTRWTGTSQSEQYF
v_gene: TRBV4-1; j_gene: TRBJ1-2; CDR3aa: CASSQLRAGLNGYTF
v_gene: TRBV5-4; j_gene: TRBJ1-6; CDR3aa: CASSSGQSSYNSPLHF
v_gene: TRBV19; j_gene: TRBJ2-2; CDR3aa: CASSISRANTGELFF
v_gene: TRBV6-2/TRBV6-3; j_gene: TRBJ2-5; CDR3aa: CASSERLRETQYF
v_gene: TRBV5-5; j_gene: TRBJ2-2; CDR3aa: CASSLGVEVGWELFF
v_gene: TRBV12-2; j_gene: TRBJ2-3; CDR3aa: CASRPTGWRGGQADTQYF
v_gene: TRBV29-1; j_gene: TRBJ1-1; CDR3aa: CSVETRTEAFF
v_gene: TRBV6-5; j_gene: TRBJ2-1; CDR3aa: CASIGERAYNEQFF
v_gene: TRBV10-3; j_gene: TRBJ2-5; CDR3aa: CATRMDPETQYF
v_gene: TRBV7-8; j_gene: TRBJ1-1; CDR3aa: CASRRDTGSRDAFF
v_gene: TRBV7-2; j_gene: TRBJ2-1; CDR3aa: CASRRAAGGIYNEQFF
v_gene: TRBV15; j_gene: TRBJ2-7; CDR3aa: CATSRVWGSEQYF
v_gene: TRBV19; j_gene: TRBJ2-2; CDR3aa: CASSPGPPGELFF
v_gene: TRBV7-2; j_gene: TRBJ2-5; CDR3aa: CASSLGGPGSLGETQYF
v_gene: TRBV3-1/TRBV3-2; j_gene: TRBJ1-1; CDR3aa: CASSQGRGAWCF
v_gene: TRBV5-5; j_gene: TRBJ1-4; CDR3aa: CASSLEGAAGKLFF
v_gene: TRBV11-1; j_gene: TRBJ2-7; CDR3aa: CASSSRLADKSEQYF